The 5 T cell receptor beta chains below all came from one sample that was sequenced in a study of neurological immune-mediated disorders. Each CDR3 protein gets one entry after TCRdb re-called the 5' RACE reads with MiXCR. The table has 4,000 or so distinct CDR3 sequences, about 33% seen once. Sequenced material: CD8+ T cells from blood. These receptor sequences come from a man aged 50-59 years with HTLV-1-associated myelopathy (HAM/TSP).

The V and J genes are TRBV7-8 and TRBJ2-7; 8 bases map to TRBD1. This CDR3 contains 16 residues. V lost 5 bases to trimming and J lost 1 base; unmatched junction nucleotides: 10. CDR1 SGHVS and CDR2 FQNEAQ come from the germline V gene. The CDR3 loop is CASSNPDRVGSYEQYF. The CDR3 DNA is TGTGCCAGCAGCAACCCGGACAGGGTAGGGTCCTACGAGCAGTACTTC. The whole variable domain, filled in from reference TRBV7-8 and TRBJ2-7, reads GAGVSQSPRYKVAKRGQDVALRCDPISGHVSLFWYQQALGQGPEFLTYFQNEAQLDKSGLPSDRFFAERPEGSVSTLKIQRTQQEDSAVYLCASSNPDRVGSYEQYFGPGTRLTVT.

Many counts were recorded for this clonotype. The chain couples TRBV7-7 to TRBJ2-7, with 8 bases lining up with TRBD1. This CDR3 comprises 14 residues. Germline V gene data show CDR1 as SSHAT and CDR2 as FNYEAQ (reference sequence). The V segment lost 5 bases and the J segment 1 base; nucleotides outside the gene matches: 4. CDR3 in DNA: TGTGCCAGCAGCACCGGGACAGGTTCCTACGAGCAGTACTTC. This gives the protein CASSTGTGSYEQYF.

This clonotype was recorded at least ten times. The CDR3 spells CAWSSSEQGSGANVLTF. The CDR3 DNA reads as TGTGCCTGGAGTTCCTCCGAACAGGGATCTGGGGCCAACGTCCTGACTTTC. The gene calls are TRBV30 and TRBJ2-6; a weak D match, TRBD1 (6 bases). This CDR3 comprises 17 residues. The germline V and J ends were trimmed by 2 bases and 1 base, with 15 bases remaining between them. Germline assignment: CDR1 GTSNPN and CDR2 SVGIG (reference sequence).

As for this clonotype: The junction does not match germline at one end; this may be a read error. The genes are TRBV29-1 and TRBJ2-7, with D possibly matching TRBD2 (6 bases). CDR3 length: 12 amino acids. The germline V gene encodes CDR1 SQVTM and CDR2 ANQGSEA. CDR3 sequence reads: CIVGGPGYEQYF. The CDR3 DNA is TGCATCGTTGGAGGGCCGGGTTACGAGCAGTACTTC.

This clonotype is large (0.1 to 1%) in the sample. This rearrangement joins TRBV7-2 to TRBJ1-5; D not resolved. V was cut by 4 bases and J by 1 base, with 11 bases left in between. The CDR3 length is 15 residues. Germline CDR1 and CDR2: SGHTA and FQGNSA. The DNA of the CDR3 is TGTGCCAGCAGCTCGGGCCCAAGGAGCAATCAGCCCCAGCATTTT. It encodes CASSSGPRSNQPQHF.